Listed below are T cell receptor beta chains from one sample, sequenced in a study of T cell responses to AZD1222 COVID-19 vaccine. Data came from immunoSEQ multiplex PCR; TCRdb stores just in-frame clones and leaves some out. The sample shows about 170,000 clones, 70% to 90% of them seen only once. This sample comprised peripheral blood, obtained 28 days after the second AZD1222 dose. These receptors were taken from an adult who received the AZD1222 COVID-19 vaccine. Each CDR3 is given without its conserved first and last residue. Clone sizes are given selectively: once, few, many, or a class where the clone is expanded.

abundance: .; v_gene: TRBV3-1/TRBV3-2; CDR3aa: ASSRTGEQF
abundance: once; v_gene: TRBV5-4; CDR3aa: ASSLVGTGDYGYT
abundance: .; v_gene: TRBV15; CDR3aa: ATSREGTGNEQY
abundance: .; v_gene: TRBV4-2; CDR3aa: ASSQKWVAEVSYEQY
abundance: few; v_gene: TRBV11-2; CDR3aa: ASSLAGSGNTIY
abundance: .; v_gene: TRBV7-2; CDR3aa: ASSLEGLYQETQY
abundance: .; v_gene: TRBV5-4; CDR3aa: ASSPDGGGLSGNTIY
abundance: .; v_gene: TRBV2; CDR3aa: ASSTSGGEYNEQF
abundance: .; v_gene: TRBV11-2; CDR3aa: ASSSPRGTGPAGELF
abundance: .; v_gene: TRBV10-3; CDR3aa: ATQSRGEQY
abundance: .; v_gene: TRBV11-3; CDR3aa: ASSFGAPPGGGRETQY
abundance: .; v_gene: TRBV4-1; CDR3aa: ASSQPKQGSGKNIQY
abundance: .; v_gene: TRBV18; CDR3aa: ASSPSGGHTGELF
abundance: .; v_gene: TRBV10-3; CDR3aa: AISESTRPDTQY
abundance: few; v_gene: TRBV30; CDR3aa: AWLDRDNSPLH
abundance: .; v_gene: TRBV25-1; CDR3aa: ASSGWGDYGYT
abundance: .; v_gene: TRBV9; CDR3aa: ASSLRDSSGNTIY
abundance: once; v_gene: TRBV12-1; CDR3aa: ASNWTPNTGELF
abundance: .; v_gene: TRBV29-1; CDR3aa: SVADRRGGNTIY
abundance: .; v_gene: TRBV5-3; CDR3aa: ARSPLRTGGYEQY
abundance: .; v_gene: TRBV18; CDR3aa: ASSQSGTGNGYT
abundance: .; v_gene: TRBV28; CDR3aa: ASSPWDRERLYSNQPQH
abundance: .; v_gene: TRBV10-3; CDR3aa: AISELDQPQH
abundance: .; v_gene: TRBV4-3; CDR3aa: ASSQDGGTSGNEQY
abundance: .; v_gene: TRBV21-1; CDR3aa: ASSNLLGTAFSGNTIY
abundance: .; v_gene: TRBV5-1; CDR3aa: ASSPGQGDPFYGYT